The rows below give T cell receptor beta chains drawn from one sample of a study of T cell responses to AZD1222 COVID-19 vaccine. Assay: immunoSEQ multiplex PCR; the TCRdb copy retains only in-frame clones and omits some. This table holds 120,000 to 150,000 clones, roughly nine tenths found once. The sample was peripheral blood, taken 28 days after the second AZD1222 dose. The receptor set was obtained from an adult who received the AZD1222 COVID-19 vaccine. Both conserved end residues are part of each CDR3. The D gene is left open where the match is weak. Expanded clones are given a class, and other clones once, few, many or no size at all.

NA NA TRBJ2-1 TRBV28 CASREQSHEQFF TGTGCCAGCAGGGAACAAAGCCATGAGCAGTTCTTC
NA NA TRBJ2-2 TRBV4-2 CASSQDTGNTGELFF TGTGCCAGCAGCCAAGATACCGGGAACACCGGGGAGCTGTTTTTT
TRBD2 few TRBJ2-5 TRBV6-5 CASSLLAGDQETQYF TGTGCCAGCAGCCTACTAGCGGGGGATCAAGAGACCCAGTACTTC
TRBD1 NA TRBJ1-1 TRBV3-1/TRBV3-2 CASKPRQGVEAFF TGTGCCAGCAAACCTCGACAGGGAGTTGAAGCTTTCTTT
TRBD1 NA TRBJ2-1 TRBV5-8 CASSRDSFYNEQFF TGTGCCAGCAGCCGGGACAGCTTCTACAATGAGCAGTTCTTC
NA NA TRBJ1-3 TRBV5-1 CASSLADSSSGNTIYF TGCGCCAGCAGCTTGGCCGACAGCAGCTCTGGAAACACCATATATTTT
NA NA TRBJ1-2 TRBV19 CASSIGPGTSGGYTF TGTGCCAGTAGTATCGGCCCAGGGACCTCTGGCGGCTACACCTTC
TRBD2 once TRBJ2-1 TRBV10-3 CAIRGLAVLDNEQFF TGTGCCATCAGGGGACTAGCGGTTCTTGACAATGAGCAGTTCTTC
TRBD1 NA TRBJ2-5 TRBV25-1 CASSEYGTGDETQYF TGTGCCAGCAGTGAATACGGGACAGGGGATGAGACCCAGTACTTC
NA NA TRBJ1-5 TRBV28 CASSANQGLGNQPQHF TGTGCCAGCAGCGCGAACCAGGGTTTGGGCAATCAGCCCCAGCATTTT
NA once TRBJ1-5 TRBV6-2/TRBV6-3 CASSQGAGRSNQPQHF TGTGCCAGCAGCCAAGGGGCCGGACGAAGCAATCAGCCCCAGCATTTT
TRBD1 NA TRBJ1-3 TRBV30 CAWSAGQGAGNTIYF TGTGCCTGGAGTGCGGGACAGGGCGCTGGAAACACCATATATTTT
TRBD1 few TRBJ1-1 TRBV6-1 CASSEAQTGADEAFF TGTGCCAGCAGTGAAGCCCAGACAGGGGCGGATGAAGCTTTCTTT
TRBD1 NA TRBJ1-1 TRBV6-6 CASSVQGADTEAFF TGTGCCAGCAGTGTCCAGGGGGCTGATACTGAAGCTTTCTTT
NA NA TRBJ1-2 TRBV11-2 CASSLVVRGSTGYTF TGTGCCAGCAGCTTAGTAGTTAGAGGGTCCACTGGCTACACCTTC
TRBD1 NA TRBJ2-7 TRBV29-1 CSAEYVGQDSYEQYF TGCAGCGCCGAGTATGTGGGACAGGACTCCTACGAGCAGTACTTC
NA NA TRBJ2-2 TRBV27 CATMTGPGELFF TGTGCCACCATGACGGGGCCCGGGGAGCTGTTTTTT
NA NA TRBJ1-6 TRBV6-5 CASSYGIGPPLHF TGTGCCAGCAGTTACGGAATCGGGCCACCCCTCCACTTT
NA NA TRBJ2-1 TRBV28 CASSFTDRLNNEQFF TGTGCCAGCAGTTTCACGGACAGACTAAACAATGAGCAGTTCTTC